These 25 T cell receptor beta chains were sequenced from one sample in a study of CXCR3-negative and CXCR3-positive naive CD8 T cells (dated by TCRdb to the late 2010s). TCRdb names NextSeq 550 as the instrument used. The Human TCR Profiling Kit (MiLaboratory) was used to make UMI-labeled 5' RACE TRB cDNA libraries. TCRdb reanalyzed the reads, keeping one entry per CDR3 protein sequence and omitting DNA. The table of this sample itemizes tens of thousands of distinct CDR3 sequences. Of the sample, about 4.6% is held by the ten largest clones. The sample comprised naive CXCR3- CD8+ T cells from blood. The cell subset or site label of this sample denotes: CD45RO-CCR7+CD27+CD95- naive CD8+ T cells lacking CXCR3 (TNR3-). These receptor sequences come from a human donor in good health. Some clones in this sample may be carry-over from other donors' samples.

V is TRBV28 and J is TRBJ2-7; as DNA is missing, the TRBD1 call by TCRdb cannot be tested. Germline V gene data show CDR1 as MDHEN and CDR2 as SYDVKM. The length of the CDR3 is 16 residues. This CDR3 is CASSLSQGVVAYEQYF.

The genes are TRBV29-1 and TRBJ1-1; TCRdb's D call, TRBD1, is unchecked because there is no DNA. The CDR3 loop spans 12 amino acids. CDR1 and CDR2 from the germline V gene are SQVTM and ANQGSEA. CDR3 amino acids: CSGRQGTNEAFF.

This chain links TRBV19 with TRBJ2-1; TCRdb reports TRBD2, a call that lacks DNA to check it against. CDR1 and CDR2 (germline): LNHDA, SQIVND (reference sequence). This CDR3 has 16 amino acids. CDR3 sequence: CASSISGGRGFNEQFF.

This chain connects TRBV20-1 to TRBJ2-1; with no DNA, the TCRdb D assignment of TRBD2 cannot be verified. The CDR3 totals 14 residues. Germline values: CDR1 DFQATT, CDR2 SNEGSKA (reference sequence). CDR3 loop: CSAETSGGINEQFF.

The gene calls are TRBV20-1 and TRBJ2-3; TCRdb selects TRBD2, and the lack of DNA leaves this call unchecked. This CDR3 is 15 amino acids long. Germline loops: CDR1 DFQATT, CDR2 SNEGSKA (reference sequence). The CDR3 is CSARTPGLNTDTQYF.

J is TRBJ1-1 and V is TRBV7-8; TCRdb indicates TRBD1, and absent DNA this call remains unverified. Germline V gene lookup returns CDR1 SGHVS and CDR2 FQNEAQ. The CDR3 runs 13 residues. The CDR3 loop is CASRSHGGTEAFF.

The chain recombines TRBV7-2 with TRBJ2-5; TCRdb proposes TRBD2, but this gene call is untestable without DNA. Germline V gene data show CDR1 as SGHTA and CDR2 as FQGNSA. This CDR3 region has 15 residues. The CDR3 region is CASSQVVAGQETQYF.

The CDR3 loop is CATSDGTGSGELFF. The chain has TRBV24-1 and TRBJ2-2; TCRdb returns TRBD1, unconfirmable since there is no DNA. CDR3 length: 14 amino acids. Germline-derived CDR1 and CDR2 are KGHDR and SFDVKD.

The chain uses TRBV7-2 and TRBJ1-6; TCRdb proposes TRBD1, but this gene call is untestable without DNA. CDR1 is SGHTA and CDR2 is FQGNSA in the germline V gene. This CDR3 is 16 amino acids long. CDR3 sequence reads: CASSLVPGQGNSPLHF.

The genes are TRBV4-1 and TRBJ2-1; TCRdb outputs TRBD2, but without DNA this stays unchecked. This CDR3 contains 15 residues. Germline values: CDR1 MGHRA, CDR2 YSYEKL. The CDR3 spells CASSQVWARDNEQFF.

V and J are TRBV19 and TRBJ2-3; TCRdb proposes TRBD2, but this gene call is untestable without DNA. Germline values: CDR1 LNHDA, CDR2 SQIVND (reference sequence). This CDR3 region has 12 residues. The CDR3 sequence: CASSIMAGTQYF.

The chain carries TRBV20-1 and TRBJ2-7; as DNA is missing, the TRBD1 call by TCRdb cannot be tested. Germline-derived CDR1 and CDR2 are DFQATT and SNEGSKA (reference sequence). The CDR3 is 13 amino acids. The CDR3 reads CSAPGTGIYEQYF.

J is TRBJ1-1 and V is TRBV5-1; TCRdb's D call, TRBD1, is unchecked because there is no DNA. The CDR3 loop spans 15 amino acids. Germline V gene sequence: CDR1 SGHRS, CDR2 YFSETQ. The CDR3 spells CASSLGVTEGTEAFF. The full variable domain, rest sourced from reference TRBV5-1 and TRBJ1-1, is KAGVTQTPRYLIKTRGQQVTLSCSPISGHRSVSWYQQTPGQGLQFLFEYFSETQRNKGNFPGRFSGRQFSNSRSEMNVSTLELGDSALYLCASSLGVTEGTEAFFGQGTRLTVV.

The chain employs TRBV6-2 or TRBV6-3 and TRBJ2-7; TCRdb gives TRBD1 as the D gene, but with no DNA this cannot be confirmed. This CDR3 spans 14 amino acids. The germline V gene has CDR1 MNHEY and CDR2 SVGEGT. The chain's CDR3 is CASRPGTNLREEYF.

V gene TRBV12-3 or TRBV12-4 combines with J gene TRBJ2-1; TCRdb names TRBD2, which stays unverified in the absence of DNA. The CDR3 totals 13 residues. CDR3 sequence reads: CASGPGTRTAQFF.

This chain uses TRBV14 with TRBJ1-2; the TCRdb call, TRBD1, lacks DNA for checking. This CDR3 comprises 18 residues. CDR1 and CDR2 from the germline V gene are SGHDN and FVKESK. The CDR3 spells CASSARDRGLWGNYGYTF.

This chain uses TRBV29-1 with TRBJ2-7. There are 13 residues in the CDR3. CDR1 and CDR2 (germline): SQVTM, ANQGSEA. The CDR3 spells CSVVGGSFYEQYF.

CDR3 region: CASSKDRERVKNIQYF. The chain couples TRBV21-1 to TRBJ2-4; the D call from TCRdb, TRBD1, cannot be confirmed without DNA. TRBV21-1 is noted as a pseudogene. This CDR3 spans 16 amino acids.

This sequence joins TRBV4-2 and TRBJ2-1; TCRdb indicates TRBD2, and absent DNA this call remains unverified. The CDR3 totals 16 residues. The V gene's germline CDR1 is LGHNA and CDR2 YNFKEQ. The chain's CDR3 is CASSQDGTSAPNEQFF.

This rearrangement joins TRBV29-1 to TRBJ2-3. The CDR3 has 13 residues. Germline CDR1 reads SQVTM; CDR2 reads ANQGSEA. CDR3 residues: CSVVSKDGDTQYF.

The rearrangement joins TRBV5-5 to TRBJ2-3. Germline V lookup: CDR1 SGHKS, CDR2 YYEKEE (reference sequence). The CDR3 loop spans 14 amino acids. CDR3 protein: CASSLGWSTDTQYF.

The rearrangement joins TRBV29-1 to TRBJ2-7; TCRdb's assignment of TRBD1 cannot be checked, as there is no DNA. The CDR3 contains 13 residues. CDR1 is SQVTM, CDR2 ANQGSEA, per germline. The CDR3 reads CSVAGQGTYEQYF.

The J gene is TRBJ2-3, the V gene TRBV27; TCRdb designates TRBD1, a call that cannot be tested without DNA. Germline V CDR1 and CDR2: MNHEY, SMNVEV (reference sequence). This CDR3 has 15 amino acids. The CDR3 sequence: CASRTGTHAADTQYF.

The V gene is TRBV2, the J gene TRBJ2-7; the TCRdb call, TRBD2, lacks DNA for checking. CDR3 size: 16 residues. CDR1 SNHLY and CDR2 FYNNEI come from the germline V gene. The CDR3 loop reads CASSAPLAYSAYEQYF.

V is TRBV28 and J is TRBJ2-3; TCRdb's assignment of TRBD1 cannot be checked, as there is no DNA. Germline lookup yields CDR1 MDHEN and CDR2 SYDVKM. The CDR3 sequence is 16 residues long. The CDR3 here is CASSFGVDRGFDTQYF. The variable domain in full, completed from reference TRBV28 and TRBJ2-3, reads DVKVTQSSRYLVKRTGEKVFLECVQDMDHENMFWYRQDPGLGLRLIYFSYDVKMKEKGDIPEGYSVSREKKERFSLILESASTNQTSMYLCASSFGVDRGFDTQYFGPGTRLTVL.